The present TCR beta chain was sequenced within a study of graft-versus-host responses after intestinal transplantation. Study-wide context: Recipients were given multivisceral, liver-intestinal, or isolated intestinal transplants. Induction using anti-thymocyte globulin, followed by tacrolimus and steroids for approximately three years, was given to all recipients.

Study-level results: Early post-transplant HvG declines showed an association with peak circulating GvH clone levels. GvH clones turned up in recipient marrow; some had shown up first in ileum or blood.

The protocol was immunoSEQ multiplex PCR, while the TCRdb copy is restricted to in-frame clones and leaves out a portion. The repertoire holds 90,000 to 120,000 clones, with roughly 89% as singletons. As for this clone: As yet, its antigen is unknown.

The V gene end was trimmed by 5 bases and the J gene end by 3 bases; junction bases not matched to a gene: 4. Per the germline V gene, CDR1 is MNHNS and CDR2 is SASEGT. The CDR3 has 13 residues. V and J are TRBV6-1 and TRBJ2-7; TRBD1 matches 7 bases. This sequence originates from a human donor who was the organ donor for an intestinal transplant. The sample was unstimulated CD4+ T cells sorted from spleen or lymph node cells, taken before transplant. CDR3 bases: TGTGCCAGCAGTTTCCGACAGGGCTACGAGCAGTACTTC. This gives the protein CASSFRQGYEQYF.